One and the same sample provided the 5 T cell receptor beta chains below, sequenced in a study of human T cells and chemical hapten exposure. The sample's time point: pre-sensitization, week 0. Documented treatment: therapeutic diphenylcyclopropenone sensitization with weekly scalp DPC. MiXCR, run by TCRdb on the RACE reads, gives a single entry per CDR3 protein. In the table there are under 45,000 distinct CDR3 sequences, roughly a tenth of which are singletons. The input for sequencing was whole blood, taken in connection with sensitization to the hapten diphenylcyclopropenone (DPC). The receptors shown here come from a man aged 25-40 years with alopecia areata. Some clones in this sample may be carry-over from other donors' samples.

At least ten counts were recorded for this clonotype. The chain combines TRBV7-2 with TRBJ1-6; D may be TRBD1 (6 bases). The CDR3 consists of 14 residues. Trimming took off 7 bases at V and 14 bases at J, with 21 bases between the two ends. Germline CDR1 reads SGHTA; CDR2 reads FQGNSA. The CDR3 is CASTEGGYGRALHF. DNA of the CDR3: TGTGCCAGCACCGAGGGGGGGTACGGGAGAGCCCTCCACTTT.

This clonotype has a count of ten or more. DNA for the CDR3: TGTGCCACAGCAATCTTCTACGAGCAGTACTTC. Amino acid sequence: CATAIFYEQYF. V is TRBV6-6 and J is TRBJ2-7; D is uncertain. The CDR3 is 11 residues long. Germline V gene sequence: CDR1 MNHNY, CDR2 SVGAGI (reference sequence). V was cut by 10 bases and J by 3 bases, with 10 bases left in between.

The V call is TRBV19, the J call TRBJ1-3; 8 bases line up with TRBD1. V lost 6 bases to trimming and J lost 5 bases; unmatched junction nucleotides: 3. This CDR3 has 13 residues. Germline lookup yields CDR1 LNHDA and CDR2 SQIVND (reference sequence). The CDR3 nucleotides read TGTGCCAGTAGGGGACAGGTCCGAAACACCATATATTTT. It translates to CASRGQVRNTIYF.

The rearrangement joins TRBV4-1 to TRBJ1-2; 9 bases line up with TRBD1. Germline V gene lookup returns CDR1 MGHRA and CDR2 YSYEKL. V dropped 3 bases and J dropped 2; count of bases not matched to a gene: 4. The CDR3 contains 15 residues. In DNA form, the CDR3 reads TGCGCCAGCAGCCACAAAGGGACAGGGAACTATGGCTACACCTTC. Translation gives CASSHKGTGNYGYTF.

This clonotype has ten or more counts. This chain links TRBV6-2 or TRBV6-3 with TRBJ2-3; a possible D gene is TRBD1 (5 bases). Germline lookup yields CDR1 MNHEY and CDR2 SVGEGT. The ends were cut back, 5 bases at V and 0 bases at J, with 15 bases in the middle. The CDR3 totals 16 residues. This CDR3 is CASSDRPGPSTDTQYF. As DNA, the CDR3 is TGTGCCAGCAGTGATCGACCAGGGCCCAGCACAGATACGCAGTATTTT.